The rows below give T cell receptor beta chains drawn from one sample of a study of glioma-infiltrating T cells. TCRdb redid the calling of the multiplex PCR reads with MiXCR, one entry per CDR3 protein. The sample carries under 200,000 distinct CDR3 sequences, around 40% recorded once. The material sequenced was glioma tissue, nonneoplastic brain tissue, or PBMCs (not recorded which). The receptors shown here come from a human donor with low-grade glioma or glioblastoma, undergoing nonglioma brain surgery, or in good health (not recorded which). The CDR3 runs from the conserved cysteine through the conserved F or W. Each record gives: clone size, J gene, D gene, V gene, CDR3 protein, CDR3 DNA. D genes are given only for firm matches. Size is stated for part of the rows, as once, few or many counts, or as a class when the clone is expanded.

many	TRBJ1-1	TRBD1	TRBV7-6	CASSPPGQGITEAFF	TGTGCCAGCAGCCCGCCTGGACAGGGGATTACTGAAGCTTTCTTT
few	TRBJ2-3	NA	TRBV28	CASSYFKDRYSDTQYF	TGTGCCAGCAGTTATTTTAAAGACAGGTATTCAGATACGCAGTATTTT
many	TRBJ2-7	NA	TRBV20-1	CSAELPGRSYEQYF	TGCAGTGCGGAGTTACCAGGGCGCTCCTACGAGCAGTACTTC
many	TRBJ1-1	NA	TRBV2	CASSESSGVAAEAFF	TGTGCCAGCAGTGAATCATCGGGCGTCGCGGCTGAAGCTTTCTTT
many	TRBJ2-3	NA	TRBV20-1	CSARDPGVVQYF	TGCAGTGCTAGAGATCCAGGGGTCGTGCAGTATTTT
once	TRBJ2-7	TRBD2	TRBV20-1	CSVPGLEAHSSYEQYF	TGCAGTGTCCCGGGACTAGAAGCCCACAGCTCCTACGAGCAGTACTTC
many	TRBJ1-2	TRBD1	TRBV15	CATSVSPGTGGDGYTF	TGTGCCACCAGCGTCAGTCCCGGGACAGGGGGCGATGGCTACACCTTC
NA	TRBJ1-2	TRBD1	TRBV28	CNSRGQFYGYTF	TGTAACAGCCGGGGACAGTTCTATGGCTACACCTTC
NA	TRBJ2-7	NA	TRBV12-3/TRBV12-4	CASSFKQVHEQYF	TGTGCCAGCAGTTTTAAACAAGTCCACGAGCAGTACTTC
few	TRBJ1-2	NA	TRBV7-8	CASSLGSQGYNYGYTF	TGTGCCAGCAGCTTAGGTTCTCAGGGATATAACTATGGCTACACCTTC
NA	TRBJ2-7	NA	TRBV12-3/TRBV12-4	CASSIGQGRTEQYF	TGTGCCAGCAGTATAGGCCAGGGAAGGACTGAGCAGTACTTC
NA	TRBJ2-7	TRBD2	TRBV6-2/TRBV6-3	CVSSYSNRLAVGEQYF	TGTGTTAGCAGTTACTCGAATCGTCTAGCGGTAGGCGAGCAGTACTTC
NA	TRBJ2-5	NA	TRBV6-1	CARTRQESQYF	TGTGCCAGAACCCGCCAAGAGAGCCAGTACTTC
many	TRBJ1-1	NA	TRBV28	CASKVQPGSTEAFF	TGTGCCAGCAAGGTGCAACCGGGTAGTACTGAAGCTTTCTTT
few	TRBJ1-3	TRBD1	TRBV2	CAGRTGPTGNTIYF	TGTGCCGGACGGACAGGGCCCACTGGAAACACCATATATTTT
many	TRBJ2-1	TRBD2	TRBV20-1	CSANEYGTSGLNEQFF	TGCAGTGCTAACGAATACGGGACTAGCGGACTCAATGAGCAGTTCTTC
NA	TRBJ2-3	NA	TRBV28	CARSSLDTQYF	TGTGCCAGAAGTTCGCTAGATACGCAGTATTTT
many	TRBJ2-1	NA	TRBV7-2	CASSLAGGNYNEQFF	TGTGCCAGCAGCTTAGCGGGAGGAAACTACAATGAGCAGTTCTTC
NA	TRBJ2-3	NA	TRBV2	CASSGHGTDTQYF	TGTGCCAGCTCCGGACATGGAACAGATACGCAGTATTTT
NA	TRBJ1-2	TRBD1	TRBV30	CAWSRDRDYGYTF	TGTGCCTGGAGCCGGGACAGGGACTATGGCTACACCTTC
NA	TRBJ1-3	TRBD1	TRBV12-3/TRBV12-4	CASSNRGVPGNTIYF	TGTGCCAGCAGTAACAGGGGAGTTCCTGGAAACACCATATATTTT
many	TRBJ1-1	NA	TRBV5-1	CASSLWVNTEAFF	TGCGCCAGCAGCTTGTGGGTGAACACTGAAGCTTTCTTT
many	TRBJ2-5	NA	TRBV6-1	CASSFPQVGQTQYF	TGTGCCAGCAGTTTTCCACAGGTCGGGCAGACCCAGTACTTC
few	TRBJ2-1	TRBD2	TRBV18	CASSPPGLDTNEQFF	TGTGCCAGCTCACCACCGGGACTAGATACCAATGAGCAGTTCTTC
many	TRBJ1-3	NA	TRBV28	CASSIQTIGNTIYF	TGTGCCAGCAGTATACAGACTATTGGAAACACCATATATTTT
few	TRBJ2-3	TRBD2	TRBV29-1	CSVGTSGGTDTQYF	TGCAGCGTTGGAACTAGCGGGGGCACAGATACGCAGTATTTT
many	TRBJ2-1	TRBD2	TRBV28	CASSPTSGGYNEQFF	TGTGCCAGCAGCCCGACTAGCGGGGGCTACAATGAGCAGTTCTTC
NA	TRBJ2-3	NA	TRBV18	CASSPPGLVGTTDTQYF	TGTGCCAGCTCACCCCCAGGTTTAGTGGGGACCACAGATACGCAGTATTTT